This T cell receptor beta chain was identified during a study of response to subunit inactivated influenza vaccine. Study results and limitations: The authors suggested that every seasonal influenza vaccination recruits few new T cells.

The CDR3 is 13 amino acids. CDR1 is DFQATT, CDR2 SNEGSKA, per germline (reference sequence). Trimming at V came to 5 bases and at J to 0 bases, leaving 2 bases not matched to a gene. TCRdb fed the RT-PCR reads into MiXCR, producing one record per CDR3 protein. The data show a few hundred thousand distinct CDR3 sequences, under 8.5% seen once. On this clonotype itself: Its antigen is still unknown.

Sample: PBMCs from blood, taken approximately 25 months after vaccination. The V and J genes are TRBV20-1 and TRBJ2-7; 9 bases agree with TRBD2. The source of this sequence is a man in his fifties or sixties who received an inactivated influenza vaccine. CDR3 bases: TGCAGTGCTCGGACTAGCGTCTCCTACGAGCAGTACTTC. It translates to CSARTSVSYEQYF.